Below, 27 T cell receptor beta chains from the same sample are listed, as sequenced in a study of PD-L1 blockade in urothelial cancer. Regarding time point: peripheral blood 6 weeks after treatment start. Method: immunoSEQ multiplex PCR; TCRdb's copy keeps in-frame clones and lacks some. The sample has about 50,000 clones; approximately 90% are singletons. The source material was PBMCs, sampled around atezolizumab (anti-PD-L1) treatment. The receptors derive from a man in his 60s with urothelial cancer.

The rearrangement links TRBV18 to TRBJ2-7; D perhaps matches TRBD2 (5 bases). Trimming took off 2 bases at V and 2 bases at J, with 13 bases between the two ends. Looked up from germline, CDR1 is KGHSH and CDR2 is LQKENI. The CDR3 has 15 amino acids. In nucleotides, the CDR3 is TGTGCCAGCTCACCAGTGAGGACTGAGACCTACGAGCAGTACTTC. This encodes CASSPVRTETYEQYF. Full variable domain (missing parts from reference TRBV18 and TRBJ2-7): NAGVMQNPRHLVRRRGQEARLRCSPMKGHSHVYWYRQLPEEGLKFMVYLQKENIIDESGMPKERFSAEFPKEGPSILRIQQVVRGDSAAYFCASSPVRTETYEQYFGPGTRLTVT.

This clone was recorded once. The chain combines TRBV5-4 with TRBJ2-3, with D perhaps matching TRBD2 (5 bases). Trimming removed 1 base at V and 0 bases at J, with 9 bases between. The V gene's germline CDR1 is SGHNT and CDR2 YYREEE (reference sequence). The CDR3 sequence is 15 residues long. The CDR3 DNA follows: TGTGCCAGCAGCTTGCAAAGCGGAAGCACAGATACGCAGTATTTT. Translating gives CASSLQSGSTDTQYF.

The chain has TRBV2 and TRBJ2-7, with a tentative D call TRBD1 (7 bases). The CDR3 consists of 12 residues. Germline loops: CDR1 SNHLY, CDR2 FYNNEI. V dropped 8 bases and J dropped 5 bases, with 13 bases sitting between them. The CDR3 region is CASGGRGDEQYF. The CDR3 DNA follows: TGTGCCAGCGGTGGCAGGGGGGACGAGCAGTACTTC.

The chain carries TRBV10-3 and TRBJ1-1; 8 bases line up with TRBD1. The CDR3 sequence is 17 residues long. Per germline, CDR1 ENHRY and CDR2 SYGVKD. Trimming took 4 bases from V and 1 from J; bases not matched to a gene: 11. CDR3 sequence: CAISAGQGRRGNTEAFF. The CDR3 DNA sequence: TGTGCCATCAGTGCCGGACAGGGACGGCGGGGGAACACTGAAGCTTTCTTT.

The gene calls are TRBV6-5 and TRBJ1-1; 10 positions match TRBD1. The germline CDR1 and CDR2 sequences are MNHEY and SVGAGI. V gave up 6 bases and J gave up 3 bases; unmatched junction bases: 4. The CDR3 is 14 residues long. DNA for the CDR3: TGTGCCAGCAGGCTGGGACAGGGGTACACTGAAGCTTTCTTT. Its protein is CASRLGQGYTEAFF.

The genes are TRBV6-1 and TRBJ2-1; 9 bases map to TRBD1. The CDR3 loop spans 17 amino acids. In germline, CDR1 is MNHNS, CDR2 SASEGT. The J segment lost 3 bases and the V segment lost 4 bases, leaving 10 bases of the junction unmatched. As DNA, the CDR3 is TGTGCCAGCAGTGGACAGCCGGGACAGGGCCTCTACAATGAGCAGTTCTTC. Translated: CASSGQPGQGLYNEQFF.

This clone was counted a single time. The chain has TRBV9 and TRBJ2-1, with 10 bases fitting TRBD2. This CDR3 comprises 15 residues. Per germline, CDR1 SGDLS and CDR2 YYNGEE. With 1 base clipped from V and 10 bases from J, the junction kept 8 bases outside the gene matches. CDR3 in amino acids: CASSVNSERGGEQFF. The CDR3 region has the DNA TGTGCCAGCAGCGTAAATTCGGAGCGGGGGGGCGAGCAGTTCTTC.

This clone was seen a single time. The CDR3 region has the DNA TGTGCCAGCAGTTTAAGGGGAGGGACTAGCGGCGAGACCCAGTACTTC. Translated: CASSLRGGTSGETQYF. The chain combines TRBV27 with TRBJ2-5; 11 nucleotides agree with TRBD2. Trimming cost V 2 bases and J 5 bases; bases outside gene matches: 7. The germline V gene encodes CDR1 MNHEY and CDR2 SMNVEV (reference sequence). The CDR3 covers 16 residues.

J is TRBJ2-5 and V is TRBV7-6; 7 positions match TRBD2. CDR1 and CDR2 (germline): SGHVS, FNYEAQ. The trim removed 1 base at V and 5 bases at J, leaving 4 bases unmatched. CDR3 length equals 14 residues. The CDR3 region has the DNA TGTGCCAGCAGCTTAGACGGGGGAGGGGAGACCCAGTACTTC. This encodes CASSLDGGGETQYF.

The chain employs TRBV5-1 and TRBJ1-1; 7 bases are shared with TRBD1. V was pared by 5 bases and J by 6 bases, with 7 bases of the junction left unmatched. The CDR3 is 13 amino acids. Germline loops: CDR1 SGHRS, CDR2 YFSETQ. CDR3 protein: CASRSSTGPEAFF. The CDR3 DNA sequence: TGCGCCAGCAGGTCGTCGACAGGGCCTGAAGCTTTCTTT.

This chain links TRBV7-8 with TRBJ1-5; no clear D. The V gene's germline CDR1 is SGHVS and CDR2 FQNEAQ. The CDR3 length is 16 residues. The germline V and J ends were trimmed by 1 base and 1 base, with 11 bases remaining between them. The CDR3 region is CASSLVPGLSNQPQHF. CDR3 in DNA: TGTGCCAGCAGCTTAGTCCCGGGGTTAAGCAATCAGCCCCAGCATTTT.

The chain couples TRBV19 to TRBJ2-3; perhaps TRBD2 as D (5 bases). The CDR3 covers 14 residues. Germline assignment: CDR1 LNHDA and CDR2 SQIVND (reference sequence). With 2 bases removed from V and 0 bases from J, the gap between germline ends came to 6 bases. This CDR3 is CASSISGSTDTQYF. CDR3 bases: TGTGCCAGTAGTATATCGGGGAGCACAGATACGCAGTATTTT.

The gene calls are TRBV12-2 and TRBJ1-2; the table calls TRBD1, which could not be checked here. TRBV12-2 counts as a pseudogene. CDR3 size: 13 residues. The CDR3 DNA follows: TGTGCAAGTCGCTTACTACAGAACTATGGCTACACCTTC. The encoded protein is CASRLLQNYGYTF.

V and J are TRBV7-3 and TRBJ2-7; 9 nucleotides line up with TRBD1. The CDR3 extends over 15 amino acids. Germline CDR1 is SGHTA and CDR2 is FQGTGA. V was clipped by 5 bases and J by 2 bases; unmatched bases: 7. The chain's CDR3 is CASSEAGQGPYEQYF. The CDR3 DNA reads as TGTGCCAGCAGCGAAGCGGGACAGGGTCCCTACGAGCAGTACTTC.

In DNA, the CDR3 is TGCGCCAGCGCAGTAGGGGACAGGGGTAGTGGTGAGCAGTTCTTC. It is translated as CASAVGDRGSGEQFF. The chain is built from TRBV5-1 and TRBJ2-1, with 10 bases identical to TRBD1. The CDR3 spans 15 residues. Germline CDR1 is SGHRS and CDR2 is YFSETQ. Germline trimming cut 7 bases from V and 9 bases from J; bases unmatched to any gene: 13.

The chain uses TRBV19 and TRBJ2-2; tentatively, D is TRBD1 (6 bases). The CDR3 totals 15 residues. V lost 5 bases to trimming and J lost 0 bases, with 10 bases between them. The germline V gene encodes CDR1 LNHDA and CDR2 SQIVND (reference sequence). The DNA of the CDR3 is TGTGCCAGTAGTTCACAGGGCCCGAACACCGGGGAGCTGTTTTTT. Translation: CASSSQGPNTGELFF.

The CDR3, as DNA: TGTGCCAGCAGCTCTCCGGGGGCTGGCGGGGGCCGGAACAATGAGCAGTTCTTC. Encoded protein: CASSSPGAGGGRNNEQFF. J is TRBJ2-1 and V is TRBV5-4, with a possible D match to TRBD2 (7 bases). This CDR3 contains 18 residues. Trimming pared 3 bases from V and 5 bases from J, leaving 24 bases between. Germline V gene lookup returns CDR1 SGHNT and CDR2 YYREEE (reference sequence). Full variable domain (outside the CDR3, taken from reference TRBV5-4 and TRBJ2-1): ETGVTQSPTHLIKTRGQQVTLRCSSQSGHNTVSWYQQALGQGPQFIFQYYREEENGRGNFPPRFSGLQFPNYSSELNVNALELDDSALYLCASSSPGAGGGRNNEQFFGPGTRLTVL.

The chain uses TRBV5-6 and TRBJ1-5; 7 nucleotides line up with TRBD1. Germline values: CDR1 SGHDT, CDR2 YYEEEE. V was pared by 0 bases and J by 0 bases, with 3 bases of the junction left unmatched. The CDR3 is 16 residues long. The CDR3 bases are TGTGCCAGCAGCTTGGGGGGACAGAATAGCAATCAGCCCCAGCATTTT. This translates into CASSLGGQNSNQPQHF. Supplemented by reference TRBV5-6 and TRBJ1-5, the full variable domain reads DAGVTQSPTHLIKTRGQQVTLRCSPKSGHDTVSWYQQALGQGPQFIFQYYEEEERQRGNFPDRFSGHQFPNYSSELNVNALLLGDSALYLCASSLGGQNSNQPQHFGDGTRLSIL.

In DNA form, the CDR3 reads TGTGCCAGCTCCCTTTCCAGCGGAGACTACAATGAGCAGTTCTTC. Protein product: CASSLSSGDYNEQFF. The V and J genes are TRBV18 and TRBJ2-1; D possibly corresponds to TRBD2 (5 bases). Germline-derived CDR1 and CDR2 are KGHSH and LQKENI. V lost 6 bases and J 3 bases, leaving 15 bases between the germline ends. The CDR3 contains 15 residues.

The chain carries TRBV9 and TRBJ1-2, with D perhaps matching TRBD1 (6 bases). Germline V gene data show CDR1 as SGDLS and CDR2 as YYNGEE. The length of the CDR3 is 15 residues. Trimming removed 0 bases from V and 2 bases from J, with 11 bases in between. The CDR3 loop reads CASSVARGDNYGYTF. CDR3 DNA sequence: TGTGCCAGCAGCGTAGCCAGGGGAGACAACTATGGCTACACCTTC.

This chain connects TRBV30 to TRBJ2-1, with a possible D match to TRBD1 (6 bases). This CDR3 has 13 residues. Per the germline V gene, CDR1 is GTSNPN and CDR2 is SVGIG (reference sequence). Trimming pared 1 base from V and 3 bases from J, leaving 7 bases between. CDR3: CAWSEDSYNEQFF. The CDR3 coding sequence is TGTGCCTGGAGTGAGGACAGCTACAATGAGCAGTTCTTC.

The chain carries TRBV2 and TRBJ1-5; D gene ambiguous. Germline CDR1 reads SNHLY; CDR2 reads FYNNEI. CDR3 length: 13 amino acids. Trimming removed 6 bases from V and 6 bases from J, with 12 bases in between. CDR3 residues: CASRADGSQPQHF. CDR3 nucleotides: TGTGCCAGCAGAGCCGATGGGAGTCAGCCCCAGCATTTT.

The genes are TRBV7-6 and TRBJ2-7, with TRBD1 as a possible D gene (5 bases). The CDR3 totals 15 residues. Deletions cut 4 bases from V and 5 bases from J, with 18 bases between. Germline-derived CDR1 and CDR2 are SGHVS and FNYEAQ. The CDR3 protein is CASSSDWGALDEQYF. DNA of the CDR3: TGTGCCAGCAGCTCAGACTGGGGCGCCCTCGACGAGCAGTACTTC.

This chain joins TRBV5-1 and TRBJ2-7, with D unresolved. This CDR3 comprises 14 residues. Per germline, CDR1 SGHRS and CDR2 YFSETQ. Trimming took 4 bases from V and 1 from J, leaving 12 bases between them. CDR3 amino acids: CASSLDASSYEQYF. The CDR3 DNA reads as TGCGCCAGCAGCCTGGATGCGTCATCCTACGAGCAGTACTTC.

This chain connects TRBV9 to TRBJ1-2; tentatively, D is TRBD1 (5 bases). The CDR3 covers 15 residues. Germline V gene data show CDR1 as SGDLS and CDR2 as YYNGEE. Trimming pared 0 bases from V and 2 bases from J, leaving 11 bases between. CDR3 sequence reads: CASSVGTGRNYGYTF. CDR3 DNA: TGTGCCAGCAGCGTAGGTACAGGCCGAAACTATGGCTACACCTTC.

J is TRBJ1-1 and V is TRBV5-1, with TRBD1 matching 7 bases. V was pared by 4 bases and J by 4 bases, with 22 bases of the junction left unmatched. CDR3 length: 19 residues. Germline CDR1 SGHRS, CDR2 YFSETQ. In DNA, the CDR3 is TGCGCCAGCAGCCCGTCGTTTCAGAGGGGGCAATCGGGTAGCACTGAAGCTTTCTTT. Its protein is CASSPSFQRGQSGSTEAFF.

J is TRBJ2-7 and V is TRBV10-3, with 9 bases identical to TRBD2. The CDR3 has 13 residues. Germline-derived CDR1 and CDR2 are ENHRY and SYGVKD. V dropped 11 bases and J dropped 0; count of bases not matched to a gene: 5. CDR3 sequence (DNA): TGTGCCGCCCAGCGGGAGGCCTCCTACGAGCAGTACTTC. It encodes CAAQREASYEQYF.